This T cell receptor (beta chain) originates from a study of cytomegalovirus exposure and HLA in healthy donors. Study-wide results and limits: It emerged from a later analysis that several of the most significant clusters appeared to be linked to common viral pathogens.

Germline V gives CDR1 KGHSH, CDR2 LQKENI. The CDR3 sequence is 16 residues long. Trimming removed 6 bases at V and 1 base at J, with 16 bases between. The PCR was carried out with 60 Vbeta primers and 13 Jbeta primers. The repertoire was sequenced with immunoSEQ multiplex PCR; TCRdb's copy has only in-frame clones and lacks some. The table includes 150,000 to 200,000 clones, 65% to 85% detected once. There were likely unrecorded immune exposures, though donors were nominally healthy when sampled. About this clone itself: Its antigen is not identified.

The chain uses TRBV18 and TRBJ1-5; possible D gene TRBD1, 6 bases. Sequencing input: PBMCs. The receptor's source is a boy aged 2-9 years in good health and CMV-seronegative. The CDR3 reads CASSPPGTQSNQPQHF. The CDR3 bases are TGTGCCAGCTCCCCTCCAGGGACACAAAGCAATCAGCCCCAGCATTTT.